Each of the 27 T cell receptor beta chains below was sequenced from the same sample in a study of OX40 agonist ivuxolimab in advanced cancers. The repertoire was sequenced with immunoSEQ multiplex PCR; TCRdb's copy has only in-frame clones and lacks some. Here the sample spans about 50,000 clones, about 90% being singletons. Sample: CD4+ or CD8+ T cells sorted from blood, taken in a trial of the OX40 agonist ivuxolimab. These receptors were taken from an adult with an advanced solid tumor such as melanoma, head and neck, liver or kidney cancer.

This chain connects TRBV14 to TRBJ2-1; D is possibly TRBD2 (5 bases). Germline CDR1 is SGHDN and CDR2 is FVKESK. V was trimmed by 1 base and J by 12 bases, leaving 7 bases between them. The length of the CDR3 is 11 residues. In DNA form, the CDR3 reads TGTGCCAGCAGCCAAGGAGGAGGGCAGTTCTTC. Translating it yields CASSQGGGQFF.

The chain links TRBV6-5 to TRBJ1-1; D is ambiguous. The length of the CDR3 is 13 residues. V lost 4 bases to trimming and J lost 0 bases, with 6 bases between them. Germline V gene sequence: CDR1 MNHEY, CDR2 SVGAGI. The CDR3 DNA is TGTGCCAGCAGTTTGATAATGAACACTGAAGCTTTCTTT. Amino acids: CASSLIMNTEAFF.

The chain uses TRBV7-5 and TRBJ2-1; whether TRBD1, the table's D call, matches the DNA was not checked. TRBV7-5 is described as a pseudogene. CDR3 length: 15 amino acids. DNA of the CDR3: TGTGCCAGAAGCTCACAGGGACAGATCTACAATGAGCAGTTCTTC. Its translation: CARSSQGQIYNEQFF.

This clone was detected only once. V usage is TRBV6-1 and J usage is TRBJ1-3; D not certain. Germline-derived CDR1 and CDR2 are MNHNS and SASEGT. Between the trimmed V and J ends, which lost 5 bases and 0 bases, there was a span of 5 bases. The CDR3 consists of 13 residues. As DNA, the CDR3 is TGTGCCAGCAGTCCATCCTCTGGAAACACCATATATTTT. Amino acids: CASSPSSGNTIYF.

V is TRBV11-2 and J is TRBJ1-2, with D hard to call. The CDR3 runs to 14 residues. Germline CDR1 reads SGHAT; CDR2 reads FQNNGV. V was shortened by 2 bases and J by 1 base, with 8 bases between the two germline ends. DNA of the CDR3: TGTGCCAGCAGCTTACGGGATTTTAACTATGGCTACACCTTC. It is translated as CASSLRDFNYGYTF.

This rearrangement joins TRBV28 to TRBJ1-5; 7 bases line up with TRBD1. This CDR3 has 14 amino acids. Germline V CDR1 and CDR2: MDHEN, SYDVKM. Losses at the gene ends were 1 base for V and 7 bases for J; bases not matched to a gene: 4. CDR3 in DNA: TGTGCCAGCAGTTTATACAGGGGCGGGCAGCCCCAGCATTTT. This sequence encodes CASSLYRGGQPQHF.

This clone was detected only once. The CDR3 sequence: CAISAGQSTDTQYF. CDR3 nucleotides: TGTGCCATCAGTGCGGGACAAAGCACAGATACGCAGTATTTT. This chain joins TRBV10-3 and TRBJ2-3; D is perhaps TRBD1 (6 bases). Between the trimmed V and J ends, which lost 4 bases and 0 bases, there was a span of 8 bases. Germline values: CDR1 ENHRY, CDR2 SYGVKD. The CDR3 contains 14 residues.

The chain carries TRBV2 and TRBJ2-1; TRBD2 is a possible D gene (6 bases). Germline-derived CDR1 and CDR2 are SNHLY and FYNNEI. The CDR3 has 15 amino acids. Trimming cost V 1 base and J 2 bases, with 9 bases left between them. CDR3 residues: CASSEGGRPYNEQFF. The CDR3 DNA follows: TGTGCCAGCAGTGAAGGGGGGAGGCCCTACAATGAGCAGTTCTTC.

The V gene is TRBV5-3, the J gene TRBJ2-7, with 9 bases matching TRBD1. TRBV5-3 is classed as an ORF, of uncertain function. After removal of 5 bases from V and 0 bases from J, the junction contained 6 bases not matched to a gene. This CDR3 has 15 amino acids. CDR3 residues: CARRPRDRDSYEQYF. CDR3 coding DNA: TGTGCCAGAAGACCCCGGGACAGGGACTCCTACGAGCAGTACTTC.

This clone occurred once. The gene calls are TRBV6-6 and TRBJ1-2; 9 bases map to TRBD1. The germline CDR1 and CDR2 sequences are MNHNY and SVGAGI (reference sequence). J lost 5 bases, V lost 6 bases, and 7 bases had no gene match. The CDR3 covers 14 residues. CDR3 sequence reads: CASSLADRGYGYTF. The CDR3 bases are TGTGCCAGCAGCCTAGCGGACAGGGGATATGGCTACACCTTC.

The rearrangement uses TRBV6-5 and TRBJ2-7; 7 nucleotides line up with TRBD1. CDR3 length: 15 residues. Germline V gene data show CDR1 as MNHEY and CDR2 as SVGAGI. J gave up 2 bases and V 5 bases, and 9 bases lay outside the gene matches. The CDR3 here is CASSPRQGITYEQYF. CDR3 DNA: TGTGCCAGCAGTCCCCGACAGGGAATCACCTACGAGCAGTACTTC.

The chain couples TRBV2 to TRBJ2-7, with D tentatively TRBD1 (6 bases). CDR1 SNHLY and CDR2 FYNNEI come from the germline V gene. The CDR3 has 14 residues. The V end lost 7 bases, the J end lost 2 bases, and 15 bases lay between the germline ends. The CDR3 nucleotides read TGTGCCAGCAATCGGCAGGGGCCCCCCTACGAGCAGTACTTC. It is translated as CASNRQGPPYEQYF. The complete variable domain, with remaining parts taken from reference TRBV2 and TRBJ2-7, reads EPEVTQTPSHQVTQMGQEVILRCVPISNHLYFYWYRQILGQKVEFLVSFYNNEISEKSEIFDDQFSVERPDGSNFTLKIRSTKLEDSAMYFCASNRQGPPYEQYFGPGTRLTVT.

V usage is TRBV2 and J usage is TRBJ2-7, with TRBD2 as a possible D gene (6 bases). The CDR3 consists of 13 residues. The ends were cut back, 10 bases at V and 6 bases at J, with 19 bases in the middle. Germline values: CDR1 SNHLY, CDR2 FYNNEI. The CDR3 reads CAIAGLINSEQYF. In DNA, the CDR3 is TGTGCCATCGCGGGACTCATAAACAGCGAGCAGTACTTC.

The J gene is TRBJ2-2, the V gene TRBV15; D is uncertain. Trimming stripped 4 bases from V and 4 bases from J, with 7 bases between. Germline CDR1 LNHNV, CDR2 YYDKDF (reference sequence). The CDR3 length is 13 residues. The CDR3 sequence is CATSKRSTGELFF. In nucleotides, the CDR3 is TGTGCCACCAGCAAAAGGTCCACCGGGGAGCTGTTTTTT.

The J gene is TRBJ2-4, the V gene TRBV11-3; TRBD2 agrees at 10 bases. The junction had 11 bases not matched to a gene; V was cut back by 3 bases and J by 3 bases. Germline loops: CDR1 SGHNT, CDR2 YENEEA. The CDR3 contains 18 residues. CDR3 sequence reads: CASSFCLAGAPFKNIQYF. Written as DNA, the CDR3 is TGTGCCAGCAGCTTTTGTCTAGCGGGGGCTCCATTCAAAAACATTCAGTACTTC. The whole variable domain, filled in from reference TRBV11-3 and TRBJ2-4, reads EAGVVQSPRYKIIEKKQPVAFWCNPISGHNTLYWYLQNLGQGPELLIRYENEEAVDDSQLPKDRFSAERLKGVDSTLKIQPAELGDSAVYLCASSFCLAGAPFKNIQYFGAGTRLSVL.

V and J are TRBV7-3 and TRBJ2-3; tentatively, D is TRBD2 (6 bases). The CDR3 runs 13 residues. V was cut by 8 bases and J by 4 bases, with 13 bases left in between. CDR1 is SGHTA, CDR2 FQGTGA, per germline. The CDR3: CASAGRSADTQYF. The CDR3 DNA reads TGTGCCAGCGCGGGGAGGTCGGCAGATACGCAGTATTTT.

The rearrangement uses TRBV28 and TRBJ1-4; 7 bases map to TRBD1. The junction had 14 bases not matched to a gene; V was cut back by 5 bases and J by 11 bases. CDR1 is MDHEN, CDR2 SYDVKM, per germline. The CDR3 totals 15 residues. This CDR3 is CASSPIPGQSLKLFF. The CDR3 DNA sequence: TGTGCCAGCAGTCCCATCCCGGGACAGAGCCTCAAACTGTTTTTT.

The CDR3 protein is CASSGQLETEAFF. CDR3 nucleotides: TGTGCCAGCAGTGGACAGTTGGAGACTGAAGCTTTCTTT. The chain carries TRBV2 and TRBJ1-1; a weak D match, TRBD1 (5 bases). V was trimmed by 4 bases and J by 5 bases, leaving 11 bases between them. This CDR3 contains 13 residues. From germline, CDR1 is SNHLY and CDR2 FYNNEI.

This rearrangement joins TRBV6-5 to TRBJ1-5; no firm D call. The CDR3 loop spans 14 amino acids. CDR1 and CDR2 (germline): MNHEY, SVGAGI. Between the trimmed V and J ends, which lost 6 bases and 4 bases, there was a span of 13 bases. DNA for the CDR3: TGTGCCAGCAGCGAAGGTGCGGCAAATCAGCCCCAGCATTTT. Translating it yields CASSEGAANQPQHF.

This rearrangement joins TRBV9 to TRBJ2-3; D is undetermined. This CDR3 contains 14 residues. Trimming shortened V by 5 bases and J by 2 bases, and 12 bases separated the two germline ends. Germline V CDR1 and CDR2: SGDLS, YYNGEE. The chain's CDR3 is CASSGEQHTDTQYF. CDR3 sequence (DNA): TGTGCCAGCAGTGGGGAACAACACACAGATACGCAGTATTTT.

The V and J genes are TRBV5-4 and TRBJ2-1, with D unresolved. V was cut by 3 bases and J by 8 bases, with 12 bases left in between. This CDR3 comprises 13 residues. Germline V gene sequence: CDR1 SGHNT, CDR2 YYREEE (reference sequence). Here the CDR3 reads CASSSRHRDEQFF. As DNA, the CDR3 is TGTGCCAGCAGCTCGAGGCATCGGGATGAGCAGTTCTTC.

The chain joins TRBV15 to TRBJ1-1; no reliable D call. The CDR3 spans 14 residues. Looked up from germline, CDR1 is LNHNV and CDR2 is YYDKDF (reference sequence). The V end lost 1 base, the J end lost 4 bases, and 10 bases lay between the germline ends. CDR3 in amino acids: CATSRADGITEAFF. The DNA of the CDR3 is TGTGCCACCAGCAGAGCGGACGGAATCACTGAAGCTTTCTTT.

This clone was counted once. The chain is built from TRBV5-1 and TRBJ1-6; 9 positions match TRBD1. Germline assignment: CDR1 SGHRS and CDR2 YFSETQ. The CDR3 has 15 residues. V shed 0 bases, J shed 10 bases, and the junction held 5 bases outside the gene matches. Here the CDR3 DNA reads TGCGCCAGCAGCTTGGGGGACAGGGTTGAATCACCCCTCCACTTT. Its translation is CASSLGDRVESPLHF.

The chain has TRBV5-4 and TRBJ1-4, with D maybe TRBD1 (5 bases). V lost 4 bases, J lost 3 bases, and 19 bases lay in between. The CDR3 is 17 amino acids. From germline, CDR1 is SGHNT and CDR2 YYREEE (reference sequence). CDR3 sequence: CASSHGQGLPSNEKLFF. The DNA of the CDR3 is TGTGCCAGCAGCCACGGGCAGGGCCTCCCGTCTAATGAAAAACTGTTTTTT. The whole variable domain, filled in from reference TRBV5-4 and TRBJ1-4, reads ETGVTQSPTHLIKTRGQQVTLRCSSQSGHNTVSWYQQALGQGPQFIFQYYREEENGRGNFPPRFSGLQFPNYSSELNVNALELDDSALYLCASSHGQGLPSNEKLFFGSGTQLSVL.

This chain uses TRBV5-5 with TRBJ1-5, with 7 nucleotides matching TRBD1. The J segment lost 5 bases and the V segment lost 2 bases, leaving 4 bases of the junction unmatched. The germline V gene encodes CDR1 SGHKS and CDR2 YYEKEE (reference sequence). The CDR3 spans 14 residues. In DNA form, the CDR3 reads TGTGCCAGCAGCTTCCGGGACAGATATCAGCCCCAGCATTTT. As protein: CASSFRDRYQPQHF.

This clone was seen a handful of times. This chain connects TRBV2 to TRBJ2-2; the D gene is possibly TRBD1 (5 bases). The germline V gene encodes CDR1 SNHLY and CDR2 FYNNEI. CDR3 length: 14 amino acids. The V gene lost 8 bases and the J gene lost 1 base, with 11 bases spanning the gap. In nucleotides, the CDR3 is TGTGCCAGCGAGAACAGGCTGAACACCGGGGAGCTGTTTTTT. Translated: CASENRLNTGELFF.

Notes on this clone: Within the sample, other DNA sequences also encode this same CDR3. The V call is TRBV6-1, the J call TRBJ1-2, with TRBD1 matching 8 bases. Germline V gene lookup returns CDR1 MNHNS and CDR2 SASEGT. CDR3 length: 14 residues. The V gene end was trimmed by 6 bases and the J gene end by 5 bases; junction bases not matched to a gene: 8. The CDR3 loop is CASSNDRGGYGYTF. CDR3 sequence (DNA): TGTGCCAGCAGCAACGACAGGGGAGGGTATGGCTACACCTTC.